Listed below are T cell receptor beta chains from one sample, sequenced in a study of shared clonotypes between healthy human individuals. The repertoire was sequenced with immunoSEQ multiplex PCR; TCRdb's copy has only in-frame clones and lacks some. The sample lists roughly 640,000 clones, 97% occurring once. The sequenced sample was naive CD4+ T cells sorted from blood. The receptor set was obtained from a woman in her twenties or thirties in good health. The CDR3 runs from the conserved cysteine through the conserved F or W. D genes are given only for firm matches. The size entry is marked missing in some rows and otherwise reads once, few, many or a size class.

clone_size | j_call | d_call | v_call | cdr3_nt | cdr3_aa
- | TRBJ2-3 | - | TRBV28 | TGTGCCAGCAGTGTACCCCAGTCATTCACAGATACGCAGTATTTT | CASSVPQSFTDTQYF
- | TRBJ2-5 | - | TRBV6-5 | TGTGCCAGCAGTTACTCTGGGGTAGAGACCCAGTACTTC | CASSYSGVETQYF
- | TRBJ2-7 | - | TRBV19 | TGTGCCAGTAGGGTGTCAGGGACCTACGAGCAGTACTTC | CASRVSGTYEQYF
- | TRBJ2-5 | - | TRBV7-7 | TGTGCCAGCAGCTTAGTGGGGTCTAGGGGCGAGGTCAGGTCGTGGGAGCAGTACTTC | CASSLVGSRGEVRSWEQYF
once | TRBJ2-7 | - | TRBV27 | TGTGCCAGCAGGGAAAACTACGAGCAGTACTTC | CASRENYEQYF
- | TRBJ1-1 | - | TRBV19 | TGTGCCAGTATAAGGCAACCCATGGTGGGTGAAGCTTTCTTT | CASIRQPMVGEAFF
- | TRBJ2-3 | - | TRBV11-3 | TGTGCCAGCAGCCTCCCCGGGGTGGATACGCAGTATTTT | CASSLPGVDTQYF
- | TRBJ2-1 | - | TRBV13 | TGTGCCAGCAGCGCCCGGGACCGGGCCTACAATGAGCAGTTCTTC | CASSARDRAYNEQFF
- | TRBJ2-7 | - | TRBV11-3 | TGTGCCAGCAGCCCATGGGGGGCCTCCTACGAGCAGTACTTC | CASSPWGASYEQYF
- | TRBJ2-7 | TRBD1 | TRBV28 | TGTGCCAGCCTAGGACAGGGTGGGGAAAGCTACGAGCAGTACTTC | CASLGQGGESYEQYF
- | TRBJ1-2 | TRBD1 | TRBV28 | TGTGCCAGCAGTTCAGGGGGCGGAGGAGGCTACACCTTC | CASSSGGGGGYTF
- | TRBJ2-4 | - | TRBV28 | TGTGCCAGCAGTTCCAGGGGCGGTGGAAACATTCAGTACTTC | CASSSRGGGNIQYF
- | TRBJ2-1 | TRBD2 | TRBV6-1 | TGTGCCAGCAGAGGGCTAGCGGGAGCGGGTGAGCAGTTCTTC | CASRGLAGAGEQFF
few | TRBJ1-1 | - | TRBV6-5 | TGTGCCAGCAGGGGCGGACAGTGGAACACTGAAGCTTTCTTT | CASRGGQWNTEAFF
- | TRBJ2-5 | TRBD1 | TRBV2 | TGTGCCAGCAGTGAACAAGGACAGGGGTTGATGGAGACCCAGTACTTC | CASSEQGQGLMETQYF
once | TRBJ1-4 | - | TRBV5-1 | TGCGCCAGCAGCTTGGGGAGACAGCCGTCTAATGAAAAACTGTTTTTT | CASSLGRQPSNEKLFF
- | TRBJ2-6 | TRBD2 | TRBV19 | TGTGCCAGTAGCCGCCGGCAGGGAGGGTCTGGGGCCAACGTCCTGACTTTC | CASSRRQGGSGANVLTF
- | TRBJ2-1 | - | TRBV13 | TGTGCCAGCAGCCCGCGGACGGCTCTCTACAATGAGCAGTTCTTC | CASSPRTALYNEQFF
- | TRBJ2-7 | TRBD1 | TRBV5-1 | TGCGCCAGCAGCATCGGACAGGGCAGCTCCTACGAGCAGTACTTC | CASSIGQGSSYEQYF
- | TRBJ2-1 | TRBD2 | TRBV7-9 | TGTGCCAGCAGCTTTTTGACTAGCGGGAGGGATGAGCAGTTCTTC | CASSFLTSGRDEQFF
- | TRBJ1-3 | - | TRBV30 | TGTGCCTGGAGTACCGGACAGCCGCCCTTGGGAAACACCATATATTTT | CAWSTGQPPLGNTIYF
- | TRBJ1-5 | TRBD1 | TRBV2 | TGTGCCAGCAGTGACCGGGACAGCCGTTTTAGCAATCAGCCCCAGCATTTT | CASSDRDSRFSNQPQHF
once | TRBJ2-1 | - | TRBV9 | TGTGCCAGCAGACCCCGGACTGCTTACAATGAGCAGTTCTTC | CASRPRTAYNEQFF
- | TRBJ1-1 | - | TRBV5-6 | TGTGCCAGCGAAAGGGGAACGAGCACTGAAGCTTTCTTT | CASERGTSTEAFF
few | TRBJ1-2 | TRBD1 | TRBV7-9 | TGTGCCAGCAGTCTGCCGGGACAGAACTATGGCTACACCTTC | CASSLPGQNYGYTF
- | TRBJ1-2 | - | TRBV11-2 | TGTGCCAGCAGCTTAACGGATAACTATGGCTACACCTTC | CASSLTDNYGYTF
- | TRBJ1-1 | - | TRBV28 | TGTGCCAGCAGTTTAAAAATAGACAGACCAATGAACACTGAAGCTTTCTTT | CASSLKIDRPMNTEAFF
once | TRBJ1-4 | - | TRBV6-5 | TGTGCCAGCGCCCTCAGAGGGTCTGCGGAAAAACTGTTTTTT | CASALRGSAEKLFF
- | TRBJ1-5 | TRBD1 | TRBV28 | TGTGCCAGCAGTGCGGACAGGCGTGATCAGCCCCAGCATTTT | CASSADRRDQPQHF
- | TRBJ2-7 | TRBD1 | TRBV7-9 | TGTGCCAGCAGCGGTCCGGGACAGGGGGCCTACGAGCAGTACTTC | CASSGPGQGAYEQYF
- | TRBJ2-2 | - | TRBV5-6 | TGTGCCAGCAGCTCCCTGGTCGCCAGATTAAACCTGAACACCGGGGAGCTGTTTTTT | CASSSLVARLNLNTGELFF
- | TRBJ1-3 | - | TRBV5-8 | TGTGCCAGCAGCCGCGCGGGGGCAGGAAACACCATATATTTT | CASSRAGAGNTIYF
- | TRBJ2-1 | - | TRBV2 | TGTGCCAGCACGGGGTTGGCGAATGAGCAGTTCTTC | CASTGLANEQFF
- | TRBJ2-5 | TRBD2 | TRBV28 | TGTGCCAGCAGCTACTGGGACTACAAAGAGACCCAGTACTTC | CASSYWDYKETQYF
- | TRBJ2-7 | - | TRBV19 | TGTGCCAGTAGTATACTGGGAGACAGCTCCTACGAGCAGTACTTC | CASSILGDSSYEQYF
- | TRBJ2-3 | - | TRBV2 | TGTGCCAGTTGTAAGGGAGAAACAGATACGCAGTATTTT | CASCKGETDTQYF
- | TRBJ1-1 | - | TRBV5-1 | TGCGCCAGCAGCTTGAGGGCCGGGAACACTGAAGCTTTCTTT | CASSLRAGNTEAFF
- | TRBJ2-5 | TRBD2 | TRBV10-1 | TGCGCCAGCAGTGAGGGACTAGCGGGAGCAGAGACCCAGTACTTC | CASSEGLAGAETQYF
once | TRBJ2-2 | - | TRBV7-8 | TGTGCCAGCAGCTTCATCCTAGGAGCGGTTGGGGAGCTGTTTTTT | CASSFILGAVGELFF
- | TRBJ2-7 | TRBD1 | TRBV29-1 | TGCAGCGCCCCCACGGACAGGAGGTACGAGCAGTACTTC | CSAPTDRRYEQYF
- | TRBJ2-1 | TRBD2 | TRBV29-1 | TGCAGCGTTCGGACTAGCGGGTTTTACTCCTACAATGAGCAGTTCTTC | CSVRTSGFYSYNEQFF
- | TRBJ2-7 | - | TRBV9 | TGTGCCAGCAGCGTACAGGACCACTCCTACGAGCAGTACTTC | CASSVQDHSYEQYF
- | TRBJ2-3 | - | TRBV4-1 | TGCGCCAGCAGCCAAGACAGGTGGGCTAGCACAGATACGCAGTATTTT | CASSQDRWASTDTQYF
- | TRBJ1-2 | - | TRBV19 | TGTGCCAGTGGCGAACCTTGGGGAATTAACTATGGCTACACCTTC | CASGEPWGINYGYTF
- | TRBJ2-6 | - | TRBV27 | TGTGCCAGCAGTTTCAGAGTATCTGGGGCCAACGTCCTGACTTTC | CASSFRVSGANVLTF
- | TRBJ1-5 | - | TRBV6-1 | TGTGCCAGCAGTGTGGACCGGGCTCAGCCCCAGCATTTT | CASSVDRAQPQHF
- | TRBJ2-6 | - | TRBV2 | TGTGCCAGCAGTGGACAGGCCCACAACGTCCTGACTTTC | CASSGQAHNVLTF
- | TRBJ1-1 | - | TRBV30 | TGTGCCTGGAGTGTATGGAACACTGAAGCTTTCTTT | CAWSVWNTEAFF
- | TRBJ2-5 | TRBD2 | TRBV4-1 | TGCGCCAGCAGCCAAGTCAGCGGGAGGGCTTCGGCCCAGTACTTC | CASSQVSGRASAQYF
- | TRBJ1-1 | - | TRBV5-1 | TGCGCCAGCAGCCTGACAGTGGACACTGAAGCTTTCTTT | CASSLTVDTEAFF
- | TRBJ1-1 | - | TRBV5-6 | TGTGCCAGCAGCTTGACACAGGGAGGTGCTGAAGCTTTCTTT | CASSLTQGGAEAFF